One T cell receptor beta chain is described in this entry. The data stem from a study of blood T cell repertoires in COVID-19. In the study overall: The United States, Italy and Spain supplied acute and convalescent COVID-19 samples. From T cells, B-cell-depleted T cells, or PBMCs came the material, which was cDNA or gDNA.

Germline CDR1 reads SEHNR; CDR2 reads FQNEAQ (reference sequence). Trimming left V 3 bases short and J 3 bases short, with 10 bases between. This CDR3 is built from 14 residues. Per the study methods: Amplification from reference gene primers served as the basis for estimated nucleated cell counts. Libraries were prepared by immunoSEQ multiplex PCR; TCRdb keeps only in-frame clonotypes and omits some of them. The DNA was the basis for D and trimming; V, J and clone size are from that table. The profile shows some 100,000 clones, 88% of them singletons. The gene calls are TRBV7-9 and TRBJ2-3, with a weak D call TRBD2 (6 bases). Sequencing used peripheral blood. This clonotype was sampled from a woman aged 55 to 70 with acute or convalescent COVID-19. CDR3 sequence: CASSFNGGTDTQYF. For the CDR3, the DNA is TGTGCCAGCAGCTTCAACGGAGGGACAGATACGCAGTATTTT.